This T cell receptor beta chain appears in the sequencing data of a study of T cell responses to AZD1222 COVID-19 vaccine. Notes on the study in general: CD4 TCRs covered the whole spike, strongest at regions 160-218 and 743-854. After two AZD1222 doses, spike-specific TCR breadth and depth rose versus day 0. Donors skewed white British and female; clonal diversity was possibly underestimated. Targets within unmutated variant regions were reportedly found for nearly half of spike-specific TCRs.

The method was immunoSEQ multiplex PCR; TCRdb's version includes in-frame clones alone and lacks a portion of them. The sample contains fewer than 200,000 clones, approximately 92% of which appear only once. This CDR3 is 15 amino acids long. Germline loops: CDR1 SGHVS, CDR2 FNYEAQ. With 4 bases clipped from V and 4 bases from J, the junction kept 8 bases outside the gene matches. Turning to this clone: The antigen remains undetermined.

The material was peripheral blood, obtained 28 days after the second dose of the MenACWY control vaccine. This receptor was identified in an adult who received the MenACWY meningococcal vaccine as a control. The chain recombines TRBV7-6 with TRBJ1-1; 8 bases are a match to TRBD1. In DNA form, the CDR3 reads TGTGCCAGCAGCTGGAACAGGGGGTTTGGCACTGAAGCTTTCTTT. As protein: CASSWNRGFGTEAFF.